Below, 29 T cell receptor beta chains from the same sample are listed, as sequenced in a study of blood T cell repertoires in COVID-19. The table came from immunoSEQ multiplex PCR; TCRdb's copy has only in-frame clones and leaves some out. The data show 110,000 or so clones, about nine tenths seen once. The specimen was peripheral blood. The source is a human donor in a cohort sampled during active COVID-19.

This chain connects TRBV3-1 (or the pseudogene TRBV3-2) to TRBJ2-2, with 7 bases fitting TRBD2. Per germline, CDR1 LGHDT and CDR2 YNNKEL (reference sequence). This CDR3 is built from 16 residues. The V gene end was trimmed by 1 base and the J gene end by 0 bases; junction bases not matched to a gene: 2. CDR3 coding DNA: TGTGCCAGCAGCCAAGTCGGGAGGTCGAACACCGGGGAGCTGTTTTTT. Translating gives CASSQVGRSNTGELFF.

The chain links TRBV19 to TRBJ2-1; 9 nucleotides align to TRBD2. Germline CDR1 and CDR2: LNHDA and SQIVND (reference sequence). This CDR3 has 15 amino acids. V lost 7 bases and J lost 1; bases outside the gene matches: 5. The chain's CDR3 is CASIGTSSSYNEQFF. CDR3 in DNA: TGTGCCAGTATAGGGACTAGCAGTTCCTACAATGAGCAGTTCTTC.

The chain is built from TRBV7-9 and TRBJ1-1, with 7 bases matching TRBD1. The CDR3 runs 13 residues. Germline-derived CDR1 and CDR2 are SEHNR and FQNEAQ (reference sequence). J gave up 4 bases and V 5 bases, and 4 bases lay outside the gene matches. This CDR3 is CASSETGSTEAFF. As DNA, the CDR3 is TGTGCCAGCAGCGAGACAGGGAGCACTGAAGCTTTCTTT.

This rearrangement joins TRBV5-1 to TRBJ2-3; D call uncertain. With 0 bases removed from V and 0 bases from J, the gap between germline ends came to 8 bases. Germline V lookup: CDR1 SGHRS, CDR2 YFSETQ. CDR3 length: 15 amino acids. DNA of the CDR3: TGCGCCAGCAGCTTGGAACACCCTAGCACAGATACGCAGTATTTT. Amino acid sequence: CASSLEHPSTDTQYF. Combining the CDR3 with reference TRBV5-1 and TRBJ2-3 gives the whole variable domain KAGVTQTPRYLIKTRGQQVTLSCSPISGHRSVSWYQQTPGQGLQFLFEYFSETQRNKGNFPGRFSGRQFSNSRSEMNVSTLELGDSALYLCASSLEHPSTDTQYFGPGTRLTVL.

CDR3 in amino acids: CASSEQAGENEKLFF. The CDR3 DNA follows: TGTGCCAGCAGTGAACAGGCTGGGGAGAATGAAAAACTGTTTTTT. The chain couples TRBV6-1 to TRBJ1-4; D is unclear. The V and J ends lost 2 bases and 5 bases respectively, with 12 bases between them. Germline CDR1 reads MNHNS; CDR2 reads SASEGT. The CDR3 has 15 amino acids.

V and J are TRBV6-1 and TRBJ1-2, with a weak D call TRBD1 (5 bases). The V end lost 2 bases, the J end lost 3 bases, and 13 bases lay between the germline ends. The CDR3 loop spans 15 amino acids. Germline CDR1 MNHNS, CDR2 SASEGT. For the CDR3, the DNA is TGTGCCAGCAGTGAATCTGGCAGGGAAGACTATGGCTACACCTTC. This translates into CASSESGREDYGYTF.

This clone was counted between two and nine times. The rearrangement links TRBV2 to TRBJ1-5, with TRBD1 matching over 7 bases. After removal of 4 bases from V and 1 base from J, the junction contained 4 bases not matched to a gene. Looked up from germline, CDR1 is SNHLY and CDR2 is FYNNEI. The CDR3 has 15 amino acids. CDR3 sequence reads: CASSAGGRSNQPQHF. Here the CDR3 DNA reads TGTGCCAGCAGTGCAGGGGGACGGAGCAATCAGCCCCAGCATTTT. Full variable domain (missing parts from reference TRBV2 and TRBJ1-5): EPEVTQTPSHQVTQMGQEVILRCVPISNHLYFYWYRQILGQKVEFLVSFYNNEISEKSEIFDDQFSVERPDGSNFTLKIRSTKLEDSAMYFCASSAGGRSNQPQHFGDGTRLSIL.

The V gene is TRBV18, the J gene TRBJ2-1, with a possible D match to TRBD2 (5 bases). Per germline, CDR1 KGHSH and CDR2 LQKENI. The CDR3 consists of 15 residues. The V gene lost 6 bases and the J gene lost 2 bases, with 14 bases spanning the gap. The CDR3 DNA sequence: TGTGCCAGCTCGCGAGCGACCGGGACCTACAATGAGCAGTTCTTC. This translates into CASSRATGTYNEQFF.

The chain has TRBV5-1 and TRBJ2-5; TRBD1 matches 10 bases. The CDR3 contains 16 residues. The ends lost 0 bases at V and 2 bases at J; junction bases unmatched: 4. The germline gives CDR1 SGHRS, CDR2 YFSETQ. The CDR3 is CASSLGTGGSQETQYF. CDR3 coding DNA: TGCGCCAGCAGCTTGGGGACAGGGGGATCTCAAGAGACCCAGTACTTC.

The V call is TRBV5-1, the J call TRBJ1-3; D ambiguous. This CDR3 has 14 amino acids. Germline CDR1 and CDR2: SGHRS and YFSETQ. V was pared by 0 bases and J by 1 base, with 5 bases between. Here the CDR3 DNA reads TGCGCCAGCAGCTTGGGAGAGTCTGGAAACACCATATATTTT. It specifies CASSLGESGNTIYF. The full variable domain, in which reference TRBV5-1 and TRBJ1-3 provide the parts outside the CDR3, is KAGVTQTPRYLIKTRGQQVTLSCSPISGHRSVSWYQQTPGQGLQFLFEYFSETQRNKGNFPGRFSGRQFSNSRSEMNVSTLELGDSALYLCASSLGESGNTIYFGEGSWLTVV.

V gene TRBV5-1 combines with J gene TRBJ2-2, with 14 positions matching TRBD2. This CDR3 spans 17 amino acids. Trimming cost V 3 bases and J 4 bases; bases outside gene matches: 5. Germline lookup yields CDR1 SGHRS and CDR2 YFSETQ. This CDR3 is CASSSGLAGAGTGELFF. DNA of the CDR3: TGCGCCAGCAGCTCGGGACTAGCGGGAGCGGGCACCGGGGAGCTGTTTTTT.

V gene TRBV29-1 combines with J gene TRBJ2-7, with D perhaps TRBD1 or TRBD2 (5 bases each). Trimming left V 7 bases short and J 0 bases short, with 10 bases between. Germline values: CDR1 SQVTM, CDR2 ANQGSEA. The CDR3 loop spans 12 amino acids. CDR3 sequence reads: CSGGRSSYEQYF. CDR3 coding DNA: TGCAGCGGGGGACGGAGCTCCTACGAGCAGTACTTC.

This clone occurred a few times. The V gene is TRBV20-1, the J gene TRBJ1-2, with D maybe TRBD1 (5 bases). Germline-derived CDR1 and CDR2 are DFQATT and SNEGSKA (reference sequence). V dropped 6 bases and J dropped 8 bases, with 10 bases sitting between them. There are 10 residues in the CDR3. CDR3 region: CSAIRVGYTF. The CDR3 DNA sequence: TGCAGTGCAATCAGGGTGGGCTACACCTTC.

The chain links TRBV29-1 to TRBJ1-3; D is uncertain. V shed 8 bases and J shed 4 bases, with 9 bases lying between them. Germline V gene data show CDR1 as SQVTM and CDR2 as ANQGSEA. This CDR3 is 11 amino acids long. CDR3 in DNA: TGCAGCCTATCGGAGGGAAACACCATATATTTT. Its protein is CSLSEGNTIYF.

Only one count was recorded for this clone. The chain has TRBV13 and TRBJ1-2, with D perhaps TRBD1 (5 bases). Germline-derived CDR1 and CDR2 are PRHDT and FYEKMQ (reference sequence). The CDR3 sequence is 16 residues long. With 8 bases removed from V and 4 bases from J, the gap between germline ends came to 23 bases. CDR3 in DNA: TGTGCCAGCCAGAGCGGGGCATCTCCGGGGATCTATGGCTACACCTTC. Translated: CASQSGASPGIYGYTF.

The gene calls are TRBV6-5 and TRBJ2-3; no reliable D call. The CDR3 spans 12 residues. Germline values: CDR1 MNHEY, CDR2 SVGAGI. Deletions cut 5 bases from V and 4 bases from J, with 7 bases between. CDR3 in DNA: TGTGCCAGCAGTCAGTCATCAGATACGCAGTATTTT. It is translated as CASSQSSDTQYF.

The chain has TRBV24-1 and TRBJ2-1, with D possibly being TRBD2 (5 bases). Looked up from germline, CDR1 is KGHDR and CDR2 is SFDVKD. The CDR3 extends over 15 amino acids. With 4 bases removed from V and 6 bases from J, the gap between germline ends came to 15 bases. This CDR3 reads CATSDMTREPNEQFF. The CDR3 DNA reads TGTGCCACCAGTGACATGACAAGGGAGCCCAATGAGCAGTTCTTC.

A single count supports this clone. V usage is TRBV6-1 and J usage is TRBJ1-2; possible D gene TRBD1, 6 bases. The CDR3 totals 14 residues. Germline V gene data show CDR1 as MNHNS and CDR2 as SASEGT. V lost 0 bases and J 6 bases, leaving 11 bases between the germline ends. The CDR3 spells CASSEAGGRHGYTF. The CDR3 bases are TGTGCCAGCAGTGAAGCGGGGGGGCGTCATGGCTACACCTTC.

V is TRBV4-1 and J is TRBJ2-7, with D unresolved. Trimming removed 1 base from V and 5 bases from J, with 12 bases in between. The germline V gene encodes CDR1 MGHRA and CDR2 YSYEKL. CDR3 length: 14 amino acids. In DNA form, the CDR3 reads TGCGCCAGCAGCCAAGGACTGAGGTGGAACGAGCAGTACTTC. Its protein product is CASSQGLRWNEQYF.

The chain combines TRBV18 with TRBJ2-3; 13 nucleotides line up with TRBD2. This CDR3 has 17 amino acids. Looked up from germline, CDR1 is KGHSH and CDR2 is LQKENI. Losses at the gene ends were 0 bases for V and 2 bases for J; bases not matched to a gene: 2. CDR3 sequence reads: CASSPPGLAGPTDTQYF. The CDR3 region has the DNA TGTGCCAGCTCACCACCGGGACTAGCGGGACCCACAGATACGCAGTATTTT.

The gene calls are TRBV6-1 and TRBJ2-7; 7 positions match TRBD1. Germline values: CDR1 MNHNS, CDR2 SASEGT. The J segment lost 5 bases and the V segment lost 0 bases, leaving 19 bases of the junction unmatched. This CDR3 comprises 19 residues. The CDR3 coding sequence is TGTGCCAGCAGTGAAGCGCGCTTCCGTAGACAGGGCCTCGACGACGAGCAGTACTTC. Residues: CASSEARFRRQGLDDEQYF.

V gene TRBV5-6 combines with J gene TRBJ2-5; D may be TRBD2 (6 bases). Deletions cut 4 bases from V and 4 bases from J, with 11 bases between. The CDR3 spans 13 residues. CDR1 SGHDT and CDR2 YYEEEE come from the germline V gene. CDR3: CASSTGLTETQYF. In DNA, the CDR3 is TGTGCCAGCAGCACGGGACTGACAGAGACCCAGTACTTC.

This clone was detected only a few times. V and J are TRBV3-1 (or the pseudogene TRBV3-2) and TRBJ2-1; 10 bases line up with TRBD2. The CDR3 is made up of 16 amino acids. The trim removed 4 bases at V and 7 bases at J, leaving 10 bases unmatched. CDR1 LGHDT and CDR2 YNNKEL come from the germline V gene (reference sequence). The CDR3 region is CASSPSERGGLNEQFF. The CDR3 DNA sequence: TGTGCCAGCAGCCCCTCCGAGCGGGGGGGCTTGAATGAGCAGTTCTTC.

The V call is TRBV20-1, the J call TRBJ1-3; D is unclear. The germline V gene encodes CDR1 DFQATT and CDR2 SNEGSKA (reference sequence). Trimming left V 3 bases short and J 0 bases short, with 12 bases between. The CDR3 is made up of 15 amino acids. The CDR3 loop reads CSASLGLFSGNTIYF. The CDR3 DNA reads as TGCAGTGCTAGTCTTGGACTGTTCTCTGGAAACACCATATATTTT.

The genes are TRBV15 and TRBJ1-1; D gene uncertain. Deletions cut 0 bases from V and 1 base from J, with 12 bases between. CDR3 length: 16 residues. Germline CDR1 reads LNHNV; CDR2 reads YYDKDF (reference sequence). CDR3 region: CATSRDPAGSNTEAFF. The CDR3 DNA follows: TGTGCCACCAGCAGAGATCCAGCAGGATCGAACACTGAAGCTTTCTTT.

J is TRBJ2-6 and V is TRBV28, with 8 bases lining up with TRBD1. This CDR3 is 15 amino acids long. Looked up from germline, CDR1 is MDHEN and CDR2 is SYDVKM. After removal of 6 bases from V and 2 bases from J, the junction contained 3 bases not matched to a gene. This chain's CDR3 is CASRTGVAGANVLTF. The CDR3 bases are TGTGCCAGCAGGACAGGGGTGGCTGGGGCCAACGTCCTGACTTTC.

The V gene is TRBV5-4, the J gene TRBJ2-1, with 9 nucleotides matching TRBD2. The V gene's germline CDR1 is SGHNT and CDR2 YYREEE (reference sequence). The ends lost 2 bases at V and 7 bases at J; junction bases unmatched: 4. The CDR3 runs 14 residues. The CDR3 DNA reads TGTGCCAGCAGCTTCTCAGCGGGGGGAAATGAGCAGTTCTTC. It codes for CASSFSAGGNEQFF.

The CDR3 region has the DNA TGTGCCAGCAGCCAAGTTCAGATGAACACTGAAGCTTTCTTT. This gives the protein CASSQVQMNTEAFF. The chain carries TRBV4-2 and TRBJ1-1; D is unresolved. The CDR3 has 14 amino acids. V shed 1 base and J shed 0 bases, with 6 bases lying between them. Germline CDR1 reads LGHNA; CDR2 reads YNFKEQ.

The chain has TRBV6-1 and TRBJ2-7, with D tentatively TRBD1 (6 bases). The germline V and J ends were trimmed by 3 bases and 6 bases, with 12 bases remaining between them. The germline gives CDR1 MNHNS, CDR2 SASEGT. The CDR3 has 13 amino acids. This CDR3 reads CASSDTGWGEQYF. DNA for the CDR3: TGTGCCAGCAGTGATACAGGGTGGGGCGAGCAGTACTTC.